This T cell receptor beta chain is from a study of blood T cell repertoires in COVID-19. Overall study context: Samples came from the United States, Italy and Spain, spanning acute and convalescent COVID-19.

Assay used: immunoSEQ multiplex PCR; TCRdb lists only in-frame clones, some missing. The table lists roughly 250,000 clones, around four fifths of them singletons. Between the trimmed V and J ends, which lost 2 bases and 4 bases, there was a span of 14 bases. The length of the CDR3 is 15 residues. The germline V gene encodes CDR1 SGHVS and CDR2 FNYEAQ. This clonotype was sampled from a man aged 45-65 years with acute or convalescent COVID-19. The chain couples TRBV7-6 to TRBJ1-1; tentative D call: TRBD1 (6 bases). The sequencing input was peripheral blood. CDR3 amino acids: CASSLKQGFATEAFF. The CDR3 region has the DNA TGTGCCAGCAGCTTAAAACAGGGTTTCGCCACTGAAGCTTTCTTT.